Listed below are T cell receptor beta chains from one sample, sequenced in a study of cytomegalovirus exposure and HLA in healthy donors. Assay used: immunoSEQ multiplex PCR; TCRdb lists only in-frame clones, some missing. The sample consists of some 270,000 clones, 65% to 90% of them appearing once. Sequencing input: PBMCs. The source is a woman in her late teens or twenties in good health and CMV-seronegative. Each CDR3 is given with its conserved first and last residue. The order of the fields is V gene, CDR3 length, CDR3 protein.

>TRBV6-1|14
CASSEVIPFTEAFF
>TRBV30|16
CAWSVPAASSGNTIYF
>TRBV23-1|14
CASSQGQIYNEQFF
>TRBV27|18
CASSFPGFGGLATGELFF
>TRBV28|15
CASLNDRDQQETQYF
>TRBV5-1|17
CASSTGSLLAHQETQYF
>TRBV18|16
CASSPPGQGQGQPQHF
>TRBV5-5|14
CASSFGQGGHGYTF
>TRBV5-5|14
CASRLGTGGYEQYF
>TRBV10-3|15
CAISEPQGGGYGYTF
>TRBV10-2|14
CASNELERYYGYTF
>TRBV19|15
CASSMRTGTNYGYTF
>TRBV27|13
CASSLGRGNTIYF